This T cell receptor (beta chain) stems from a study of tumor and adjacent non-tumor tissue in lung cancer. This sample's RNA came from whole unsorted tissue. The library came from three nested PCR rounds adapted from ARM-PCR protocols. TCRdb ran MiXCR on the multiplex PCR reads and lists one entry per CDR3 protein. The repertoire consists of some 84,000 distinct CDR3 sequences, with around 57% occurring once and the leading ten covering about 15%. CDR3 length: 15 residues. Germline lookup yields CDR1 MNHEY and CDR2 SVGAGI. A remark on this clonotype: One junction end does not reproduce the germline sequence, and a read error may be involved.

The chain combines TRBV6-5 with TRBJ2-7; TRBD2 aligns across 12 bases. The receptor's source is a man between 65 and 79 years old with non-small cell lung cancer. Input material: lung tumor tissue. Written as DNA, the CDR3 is TGTGACAGCAGTTACCTGACTAGCGGGAGCTACGAGCAGTACTTC. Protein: CDSSYLTSGSYEQYF.